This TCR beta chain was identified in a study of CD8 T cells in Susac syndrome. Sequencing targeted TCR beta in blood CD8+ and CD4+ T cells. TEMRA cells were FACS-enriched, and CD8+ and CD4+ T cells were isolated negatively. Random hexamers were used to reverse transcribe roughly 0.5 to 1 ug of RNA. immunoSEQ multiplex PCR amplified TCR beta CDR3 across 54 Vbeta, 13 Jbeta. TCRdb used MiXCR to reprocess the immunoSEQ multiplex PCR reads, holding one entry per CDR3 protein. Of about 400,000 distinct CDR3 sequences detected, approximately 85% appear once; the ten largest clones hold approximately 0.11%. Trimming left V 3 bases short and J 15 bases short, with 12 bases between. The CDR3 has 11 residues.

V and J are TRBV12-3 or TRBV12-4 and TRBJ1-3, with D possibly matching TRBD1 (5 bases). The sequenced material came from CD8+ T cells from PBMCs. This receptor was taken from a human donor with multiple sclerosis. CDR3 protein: CASSFLGEGYF. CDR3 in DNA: TGTGCCAGCAGTTTCCTGGGGGAAGGATATTTT.